The TCR beta chain under discussion was sequenced for a study of shared clonotypes between healthy human individuals. Only in-frame clones appear in the TCRdb table, and some are missing; sequencing was by immunoSEQ multiplex PCR. The table includes roughly 890,000 clones, 80% to 95% detected once. As regards this clone: Its antigen is not known. Different DNA sequences within this sample yield the same CDR3.

The naive CD8 subset, CD45RO-negative cells positively selected for CCR7, excluded terminally differentiated effector memory CD45RA+ cells. HIV-negative, healthy adults without recent acute infections or vaccinations were the donors. CDR1 and CDR2 from the germline V gene are SGHDT and YYEEEE. With V trimmed by 2 bases and J by 0 bases, 2 bases remained unmatched. The CDR3 consists of 14 residues. Overall study results and limits: Large depth notwithstanding, sorted-subset sequencing proved incomplete by rarefaction. Clonotypes which were not shared had lower generation probabilities than clonotypes that all four donors shared.

The sequenced material came from naive CD8+ T cells sorted from blood. This clonotype was sampled from a man aged 25 to 45 in good health. This chain connects TRBV5-6 to TRBJ2-7, with 7 nucleotides matching TRBD2. DNA for the CDR3: TGTGCCAGCAGCTTCGCTAGCGGCTCCTACGAGCAGTACTTC. This gives the protein CASSFASGSYEQYF. The full variable domain, its missing parts supplied by reference TRBV5-6 and TRBJ2-7, is DAGVTQSPTHLIKTRGQQVTLRCSPKSGHDTVSWYQQALGQGPQFIFQYYEEEERQRGNFPDRFSGHQFPNYSSELNVNALLLGDSALYLCASSFASGSYEQYFGPGTRLTVT.